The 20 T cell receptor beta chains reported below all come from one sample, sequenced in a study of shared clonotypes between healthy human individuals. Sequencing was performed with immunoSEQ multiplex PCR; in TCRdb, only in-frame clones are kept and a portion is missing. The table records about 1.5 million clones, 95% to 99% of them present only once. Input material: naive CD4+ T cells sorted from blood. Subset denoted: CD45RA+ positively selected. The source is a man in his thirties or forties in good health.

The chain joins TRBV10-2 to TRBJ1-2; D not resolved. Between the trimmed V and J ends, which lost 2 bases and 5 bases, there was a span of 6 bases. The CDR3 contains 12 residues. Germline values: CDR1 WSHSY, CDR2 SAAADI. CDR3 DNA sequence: TGCGCCAGCAGTGAGGGGCGGTATGGCTACACCTTC. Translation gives CASSEGRYGYTF.

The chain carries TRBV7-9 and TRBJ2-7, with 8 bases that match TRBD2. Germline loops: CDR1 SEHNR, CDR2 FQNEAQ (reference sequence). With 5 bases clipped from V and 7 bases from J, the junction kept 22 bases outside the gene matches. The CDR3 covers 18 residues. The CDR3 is CASSPPRHETSAGGEQYF. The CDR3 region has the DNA TGTGCCAGCAGCCCGCCGCGGCATGAGACTAGCGCGGGCGGGGAGCAGTACTTC.

The DNA for the CDR3 is TGTGCCAGCACCGTTGGGGCAGGGGGCCGCTTACTTCAAGAGACCCAGTACTTC. Translating it yields CASTVGAGGRLLQETQYF. V is TRBV11-2 and J is TRBJ2-5; 8 positions agree with TRBD1. The CDR3 contains 18 residues. The V gene's germline CDR1 is SGHAT and CDR2 FQNNGV. The trim removed 7 bases at V and 2 bases at J, leaving 18 bases unmatched.

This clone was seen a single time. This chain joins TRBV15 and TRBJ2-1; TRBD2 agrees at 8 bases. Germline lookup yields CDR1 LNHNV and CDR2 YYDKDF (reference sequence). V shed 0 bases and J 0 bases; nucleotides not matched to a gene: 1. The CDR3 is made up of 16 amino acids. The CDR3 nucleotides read TGTGCCACCAGCAGAGATGCGGGAGGCTCCTACAATGAGCAGTTCTTC. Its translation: CATSRDAGGSYNEQFF.

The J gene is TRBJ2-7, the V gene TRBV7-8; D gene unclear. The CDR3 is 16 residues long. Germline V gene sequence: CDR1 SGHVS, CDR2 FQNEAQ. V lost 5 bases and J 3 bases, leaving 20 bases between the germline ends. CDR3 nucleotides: TGTGCCAGCAGCCTCCCCGCTGTTCCCCTAGACTACGAGCAGTACTTC. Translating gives CASSLPAVPLDYEQYF.

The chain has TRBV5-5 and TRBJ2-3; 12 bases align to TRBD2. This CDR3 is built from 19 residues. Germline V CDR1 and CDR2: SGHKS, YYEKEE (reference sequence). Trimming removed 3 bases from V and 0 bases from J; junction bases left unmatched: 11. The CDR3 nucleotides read TGTGCCAGCAGCTCGATAGGGACTAGCGGGTACTCTAGCACAGATACGCAGTATTTT. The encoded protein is CASSSIGTSGYSSTDTQYF.

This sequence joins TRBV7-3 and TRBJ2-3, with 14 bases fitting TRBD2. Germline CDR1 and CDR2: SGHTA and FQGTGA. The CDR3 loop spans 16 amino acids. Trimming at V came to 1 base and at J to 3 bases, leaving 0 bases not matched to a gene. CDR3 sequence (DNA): TGTGCCAGCAGCTTAAGACTAGCGGGAGGGACAGATACGCAGTATTTT. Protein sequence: CASSLRLAGGTDTQYF.

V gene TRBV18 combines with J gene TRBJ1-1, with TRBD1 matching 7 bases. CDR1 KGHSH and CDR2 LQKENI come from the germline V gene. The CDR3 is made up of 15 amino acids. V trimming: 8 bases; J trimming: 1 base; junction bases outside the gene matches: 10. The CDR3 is CASAIKGGANTEAFF. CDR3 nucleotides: TGTGCCAGCGCTATAAAAGGGGGCGCGAACACTGAAGCTTTCTTT.

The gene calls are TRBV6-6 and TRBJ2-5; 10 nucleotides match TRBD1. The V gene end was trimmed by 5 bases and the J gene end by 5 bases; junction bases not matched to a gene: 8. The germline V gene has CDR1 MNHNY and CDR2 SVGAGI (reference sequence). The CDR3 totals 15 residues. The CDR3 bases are TGTGCCAGCAGTCGACCCGGGACAGGGGTGGAGACCCAGTACTTC. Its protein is CASSRPGTGVETQYF.

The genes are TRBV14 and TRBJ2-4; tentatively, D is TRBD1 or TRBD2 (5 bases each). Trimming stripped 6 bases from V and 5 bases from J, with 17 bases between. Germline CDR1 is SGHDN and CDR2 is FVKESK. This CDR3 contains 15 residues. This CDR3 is CASRPSGTAQNIQYF. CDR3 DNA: TGTGCCAGCAGACCCAGTGGGACCGCCCAAAACATTCAGTACTTC. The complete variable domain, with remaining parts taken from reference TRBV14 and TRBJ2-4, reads EAGVTQFPSHSVIEKGQTVTLRCDPISGHDNLYWYRRVMGKEIKFLLHFVKESKQDESGMPNNRFLAERTGGTYSTLKVQPAELEDSGVYFCASRPSGTAQNIQYFGAGTRLSVL.

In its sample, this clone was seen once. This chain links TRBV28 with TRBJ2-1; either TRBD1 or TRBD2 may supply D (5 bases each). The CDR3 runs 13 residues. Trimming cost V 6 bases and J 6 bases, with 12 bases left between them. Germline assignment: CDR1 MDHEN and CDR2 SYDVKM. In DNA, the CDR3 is TGTGCCAGCAGGGGCAGGGACGTCAATGAGCAGTTCTTC. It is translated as CASRGRDVNEQFF.

CDR3: CVRSPDKLAFF. The CDR3 DNA reads as TGTGTCAGAAGCCCGGACAAACTGGCTTTCTTT. The chain joins TRBV7-5 to TRBJ1-1; the table's D call of TRBD1 was not tested on the DNA. TRBV7-5 is a listed pseudogene. The CDR3 has 11 amino acids.

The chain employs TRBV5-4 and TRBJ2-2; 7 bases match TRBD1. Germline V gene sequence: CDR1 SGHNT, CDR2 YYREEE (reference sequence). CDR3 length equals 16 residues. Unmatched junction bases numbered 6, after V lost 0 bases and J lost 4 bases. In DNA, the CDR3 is TGTGCCAGCAGCTTGGATAAGGCAGGGGGCACCGGGGAGCTGTTTTTT. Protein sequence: CASSLDKAGGTGELFF. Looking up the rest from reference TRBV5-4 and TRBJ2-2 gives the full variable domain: ETGVTQSPTHLIKTRGQQVTLRCSSQSGHNTVSWYQQALGQGPQFIFQYYREEENGRGNFPPRFSGLQFPNYSSELNVNALELDDSALYLCASSLDKAGGTGELFFGEGSRLTVL.

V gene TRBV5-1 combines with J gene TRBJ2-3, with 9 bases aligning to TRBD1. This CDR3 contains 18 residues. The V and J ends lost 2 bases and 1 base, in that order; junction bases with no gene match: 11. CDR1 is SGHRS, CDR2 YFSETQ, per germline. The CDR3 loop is CASSFLITGGLGTDTQYF. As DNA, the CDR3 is TGCGCCAGCAGCTTCTTGATTACAGGGGGCTTGGGCACAGATACGCAGTATTTT.

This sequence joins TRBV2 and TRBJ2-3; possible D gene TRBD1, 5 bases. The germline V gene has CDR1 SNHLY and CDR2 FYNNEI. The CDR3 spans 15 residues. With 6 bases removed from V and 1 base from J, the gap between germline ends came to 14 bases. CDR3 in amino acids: CASSFQLQGTDTQYF. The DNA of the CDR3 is TGTGCCAGCAGCTTCCAACTACAGGGCACAGATACGCAGTATTTT.

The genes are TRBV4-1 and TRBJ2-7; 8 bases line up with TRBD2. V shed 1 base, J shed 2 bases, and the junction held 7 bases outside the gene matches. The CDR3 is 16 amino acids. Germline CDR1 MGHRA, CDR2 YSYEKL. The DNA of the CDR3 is TGCGCCAGCAGCCAAGGAACTAGCGGAACTACCTACGAGCAGTACTTC. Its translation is CASSQGTSGTTYEQYF.

CDR3 bases: TGTGCCAGCAGCACCCTGGGGGCAGGGGGGCAAGAGACCCAGTACTTC. Translation gives CASSTLGAGGQETQYF. The chain has TRBV9 and TRBJ2-5; possible D gene TRBD1, 7 bases. V was clipped by 4 bases and J by 2 bases, with 18 bases between them. Looked up from germline, CDR1 is SGDLS and CDR2 is YYNGEE. The CDR3 has 16 residues.

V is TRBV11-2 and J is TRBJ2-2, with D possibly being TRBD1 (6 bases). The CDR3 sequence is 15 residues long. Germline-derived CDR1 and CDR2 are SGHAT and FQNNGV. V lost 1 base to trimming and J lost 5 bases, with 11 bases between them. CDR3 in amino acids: CASSLGQRGTGELFF. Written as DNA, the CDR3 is TGTGCCAGCAGCTTAGGTCAGAGGGGGACCGGGGAGCTGTTTTTT.

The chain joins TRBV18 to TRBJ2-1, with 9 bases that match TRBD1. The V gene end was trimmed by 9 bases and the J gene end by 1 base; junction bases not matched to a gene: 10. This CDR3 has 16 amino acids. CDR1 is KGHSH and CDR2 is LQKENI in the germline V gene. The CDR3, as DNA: TGTGCCAGTCGCGGACAGGGGCTGACTTCCTACAATGAGCAGTTCTTC. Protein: CASRGQGLTSYNEQFF.

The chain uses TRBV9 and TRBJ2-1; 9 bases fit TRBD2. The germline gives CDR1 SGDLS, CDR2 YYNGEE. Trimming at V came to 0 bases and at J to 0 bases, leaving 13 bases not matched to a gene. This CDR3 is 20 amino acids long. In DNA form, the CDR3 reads TGTGCCAGCAGCGTAGCTTCGACTAGCGGTTCCATAAACTCCTACAATGAGCAGTTCTTC. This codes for CASSVASTSGSINSYNEQFF. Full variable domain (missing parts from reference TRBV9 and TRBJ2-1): DSGVTQTPKHLITATGQRVTLRCSPRSGDLSVYWYQQSLDQGLQFLIQYYNGEERAKGNILERFSAQQFPDLHSELNLSSLELGDSALYFCASSVASTSGSINSYNEQFFGPGTRLTVL.